The T cell receptor beta chain described here comes from a study of blood T cell repertoires in COVID-19. Assay used: immunoSEQ multiplex PCR; TCRdb lists only in-frame clones, some missing. The sample carries around 140,000 clones, 88% recorded once. This clone is a singleton in its sample. This CDR3 is 12 amino acids long. Trimming took off 0 bases at V and 19 bases at J, with 13 bases between the two ends. J is TRBJ1-6 and V is TRBV12-3 or TRBV12-4; maybe TRBD1 (5 bases). The material sequenced was peripheral blood. The receptor comes from a man aged 70 or older with acute or convalescent COVID-19. CDR3 residues: CASSLAAGPFHF. For the CDR3, the DNA is TGTGCCAGCAGTTTAGCCGCAGGGCCCTTTCACTTT.